This entry features one T cell receptor (beta chain) sequence. The antigen it recognizes is unknown. There are no base qualities to consult, and no much larger clone falls within one base. The entry originates in a study of blood T cell repertoires in COVID-19 (TCRdb year 2020). For the study in its entirety: Collaborator samples came from the United States, Italy and Spain and covered acute and convalescent phases of COVID-19. HLA class I and class II types, where available, came from metadata supplied by the sample provider rather than from assay-based typing. A de-identified subject ID, COVID-19 status, age in years and sex were almost always included in the sample metadata. Samples were obtained from the ongoing ImmuneRACE study (first 160 participants) and from over a thousand subjects provided by 6 global collaborators. The prospective study material was composed of cDNA or gDNA derived from T cells, B-cell-depleted T cells, or PBMCs. Subjects who had been exposed to COVID-19, were actively infected with it, or had recovered from it provided the deeply sampled blood TCRbeta repertoires that made up the dataset. The repertoires were released in a freely available public database intended as a resource for research on the immune response to SARS-CoV-2.

TCRbeta CDR3 regions were amplified from genomic DNA using the immunoSEQ Assay, a bias-controlled multiplex PCR. In the source study's methods: The number of nucleated cells in each sample was estimated from the amplification of reference gene primers within the assay. To quantify the absolute abundance of each unique TCRbeta CDR3 rearrangement, sequence reads were collapsed and filtered. For each sample, productive Simpson clonality was calculated as the square root of Simpson's diversity index across productive rearrangements. Sourced from immuneACCESS, this table was stored by TCRdb with only in-frame sequences that have V and J called. A share of the clones is absent; for the studies checked, an unresolved V gene accounts for under half, and the remainder has no known explanation. V and J calls and clone size come straight from that table; D and trimming were deduced from the DNA. The sample table shows roughly 100,000 clones, and more than 85% are seen once. The ten largest clones take up approximately 6% of the sample.

Trimming leaves V shorter by 4 bases and J shorter by 10 bases, with the junction holding 12 bases beyond the gene matches. CDR1 is given as KGHDR and CDR2 as SFDVKD, both from the germline V gene. The CDR3 measures 17 amino acids from cysteine to phenylalanine. Of all the DNA, just the CDR3 is kept, 51 bases in frame from base 1. The study at large found these results: How much clinical and demographic metadata was included differed by source and by participant, and the metadata was provided uncurated.

Collaborating institutions collected whole blood in K2EDTA tubes following their own protocols. Collaborator samples were shipped for TCRbeta analysis as frozen whole blood, isolated PBMCs, or DNA extracted from either sample type. The sequence was collected from a human donor in a cohort sampled during active COVID-19. This chain joins TRBV24-1 to TRBJ2-1; the central 13 bases match TRBD2. The specimen sequenced was peripheral blood. The DNA reads TGTGCCACCAGTGACCACCAGACTAGCGGGGGGTCGGACGAGCAGTTCTTC. It translates to CATSDHQTSGGSDEQFF.